This entry describes one TCR beta chain. Germline assignment: CDR1 SGHAT and CDR2 FQNNGV. The V end lost 2 bases, the J end lost 2 bases, and 14 bases lay between the germline ends. The CDR3 spans 16 residues. TCRdb's table, derived via immunoSEQ multiplex PCR, lists solely in-frame clones and lacks some. Of fewer than 100,000 clones in the sample, about nine tenths were seen once. The data are from a study of OX40 agonist ivuxolimab in advanced cancers. This clonotype was obtained from an adult with an advanced solid tumor such as melanoma, head and neck, liver or kidney cancer. The chain carries TRBV11-2 and TRBJ2-3, with D possibly matching TRBD2 (5 bases). Sequencing was performed on CD4+ or CD8+ T cells sorted from blood, taken in a trial of the OX40 agonist ivuxolimab. CDR3 in DNA: TGTGCCAGCAGCTTACCGACTATCCTAACCACAGATACGCAGTATTTT. This sequence encodes CASSLPTILTTDTQYF.